Reported below is one TCR beta chain. This clonotype was observed a few times. Its antigen has not been determined. It has no much larger one-base neighbor in the sample; base qualities were not kept. V is cut by 1 base and J by 3 bases, and the space between the germline ends is 9 bases. CDR1 and CDR2, per the germline V gene (reference sequence), are LNHDA and SQIVND. The CDR3 goes from the cysteine to the phenylalanine over 14 residues. Only the CDR3 part of the read is kept: 42 bases, read in frame from the first base. For repertoire sequencing, TCR beta CDR3 regions were amplified from RNA transcripts. The first round was an RT-PCR using HTBI primers with the Qiagen OneStep RT-PCR kit, and this first round was followed by a second-round multiplex PCR, then size selection and purification. Sequencing of the libraries was carried out on an Illumina HiSeq2000 in paired-end mode with 100 bp reads. The authors' analysis ran thus. SOAPnuke was used to process the reads, throwing out any read that had adapters, had uncalled bases, had a mean Phred below 15, or lacked an exact constant-primer or identifier match. COPE v1.2.5 was used to merge the high-quality paired reads. Each unique nucleotide sequence was defined as a clonotype, and clonotypes were aligned to IMGT TRB V, D and J references with MiTCR v1.1. The analysis was limited to V-J combinations with a frequency above 0.0001, which together covered over 99% of the repertoires. For each V-J combination, a TCR clonal expansion and chaos score was defined as F50 clonal expansion divided by the chaos observed in the TCRdist matrix. Welch's t-statistics and random forest were used to reduce features to about a dozen V-J combinations, which were fed into a naive Bayes classifier. The similarity between thyroid and blood repertoires was quantified using the Morisita-Horn index. TCRdb itself trimmed the public reads at Q25 with fastp, ran MiXCR and retained productive beta chains. Every distinct CDR3 protein forms one entry, paired with its most common genes and DNA. These V and J calls originate from TCRdb's pipeline instead of the authors' own analysis. Recorded for this sample are 500,000 to 800,000 distinct CDR3 sequences; approximately 39% of them occurred a single time. More than 2.5% of the sample is held by the ten biggest clonotypes.

The data are from a study of Graves' ophthalmopathy and Graves' hyperthyroidism (dated 2018 in TCRdb). About the study as a whole: Peripheral blood was collected before any treatment was given, at the time of initial diagnosis. In total, around 140 blood samples were TCR-sequenced: fewer than 50 ophthalmopathy, over 70 hyperthyroidism and some 17 hyperthyroidism-to-ophthalmopathy patients. For independent validation, a separate cohort was made up of 18 hyperthyroidism patients plus 17 patients who later progressed from hyperthyroidism to ophthalmopathy. A discovery set of 90 to 100 patients (43 ophthalmopathy, 60 or so stable hyperthyroidism) was enrolled to explore V-J signatures distinguishing ophthalmopathy from hyperthyroidism. Once sampling was done, hyperthyroidism patients were given methimazole at a starting dose of 30 mg daily, while ophthalmopathy patients were given high-dose intravenous methylprednisolone. The study used TCR beta repertoire signatures to distinguish Graves' ophthalmopathy from Graves' hyperthyroidism and to predict progression to ophthalmopathy. T-cell repertoires of thyroid tissue and blood were compared in more than 5 hyperthyroidism patients. The research as a whole found: Among expanded thyroid clonotypes with frequency above 0.001, most also showed up in blood, which suggests that blood repertoires may reflect the thyroid immune response. In validation, the model predicted ophthalmopathy progression with about 71% sensitivity and approximately 72% specificity; eleven to twelve predicted patients were CT-confirmed with GO in a median of around 6 months. No statistical method was used to predetermine the sample size, and group allocation was not hidden from the investigators. The 13-signature model separated ophthalmopathy from stable hyperthyroidism with roughly 89% sensitivity and about 81% specificity in cross-validation, and 80%/75% in the test set.

Ophthalmopathy patients were characterized by moderately to severely active disease, a Clinical Activity Score of at least 3, a NOSPECS grade of at least 4, and a disease duration under 3 months. Patients were excluded if they had other autoimmune diseases, uncontrolled infections, pregnancy or lactation. Clinical symptoms, serum thyroxine, TRAb, thyroid ultrasound and orbital computed tomography formed the basis of the diagnosis. Using Ficoll-Paque density gradient centrifugation, PBMCs were isolated from 10 ml of fresh peripheral blood. Total RNA was extracted with Trizol reagent and quality-checked on an Agilent 2100 Bioanalyzer.

The sample consisted of peripheral blood. The sequence derives from an adult man with Graves' ophthalmopathy. The chain joins TRBV19 to TRBJ1-2; no D gene can be assigned with confidence. The sequenced DNA is TGTGCCAGTAGTATAGCTCACAGTTACTATGGCTACACCTTC. Its translation is CASSIAHSYYGYTF. The reference TRBV19 and TRBJ1-2 proteins fill in what lies around the CDR3, so the full variable domain reads DGGITQSPKYLFRKEGQNVTLSCEQNLNHDAMYWYRQDPGQGLRLIYYSQIVNDFQKGDIAEGYSVSREKKESFPLTVTSAQKNPTAFYLCASSIAHSYYGYTFGSGTRLTVV.